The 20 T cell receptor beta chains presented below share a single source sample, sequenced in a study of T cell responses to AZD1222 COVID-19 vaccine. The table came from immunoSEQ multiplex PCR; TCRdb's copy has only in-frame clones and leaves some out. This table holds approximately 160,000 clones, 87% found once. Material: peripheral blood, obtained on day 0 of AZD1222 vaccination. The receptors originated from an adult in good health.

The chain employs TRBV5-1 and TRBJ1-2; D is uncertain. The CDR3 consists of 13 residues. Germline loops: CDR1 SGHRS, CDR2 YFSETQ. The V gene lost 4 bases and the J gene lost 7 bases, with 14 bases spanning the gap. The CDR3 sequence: CASSPQERIGYTF. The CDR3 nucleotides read TGCGCCAGCAGCCCCCAGGAGAGGATTGGCTACACCTTC. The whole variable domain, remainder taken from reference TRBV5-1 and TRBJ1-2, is KAGVTQTPRYLIKTRGQQVTLSCSPISGHRSVSWYQQTPGQGLQFLFEYFSETQRNKGNFPGRFSGRQFSNSRSEMNVSTLELGDSALYLCASSPQERIGYTFGSGTRLTVV.

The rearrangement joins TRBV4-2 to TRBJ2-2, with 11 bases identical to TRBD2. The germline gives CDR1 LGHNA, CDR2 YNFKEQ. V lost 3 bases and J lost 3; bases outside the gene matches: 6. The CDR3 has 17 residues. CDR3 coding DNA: TGTGCCAGCAGCCATCAACTGACTAGCGGGGACACCGGGGAGCTGTTTTTT. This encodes CASSHQLTSGDTGELFF.

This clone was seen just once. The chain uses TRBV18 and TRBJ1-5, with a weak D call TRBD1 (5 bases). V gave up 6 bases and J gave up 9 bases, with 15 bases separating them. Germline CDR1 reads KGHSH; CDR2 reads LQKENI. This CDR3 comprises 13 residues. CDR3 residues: CASSPGTQGPQHF. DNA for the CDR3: TGTGCCAGCTCTCCTGGAACGCAGGGGCCCCAGCATTTT.

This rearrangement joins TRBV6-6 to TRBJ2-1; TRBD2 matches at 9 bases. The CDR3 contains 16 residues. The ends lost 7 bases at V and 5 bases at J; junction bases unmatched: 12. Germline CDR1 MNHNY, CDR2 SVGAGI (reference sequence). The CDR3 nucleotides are TGTGCCAGCACTTATTGGGGCGGGAGGGGGGACAATGAGCAGTTCTTC. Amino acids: CASTYWGGRGDNEQFF.

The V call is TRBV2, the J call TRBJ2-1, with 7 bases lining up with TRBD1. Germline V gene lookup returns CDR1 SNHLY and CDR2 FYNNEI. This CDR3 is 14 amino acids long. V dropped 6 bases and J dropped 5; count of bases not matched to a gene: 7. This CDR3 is CASRGDSANNEQFF. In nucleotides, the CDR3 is TGTGCCAGCAGGGGGGACAGCGCTAACAATGAGCAGTTCTTC. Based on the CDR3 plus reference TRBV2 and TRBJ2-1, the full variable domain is EPEVTQTPSHQVTQMGQEVILRCVPISNHLYFYWYRQILGQKVEFLVSFYNNEISEKSEIFDDQFSVERPDGSNFTLKIRSTKLEDSAMYFCASRGDSANNEQFFGPGTRLTVL.

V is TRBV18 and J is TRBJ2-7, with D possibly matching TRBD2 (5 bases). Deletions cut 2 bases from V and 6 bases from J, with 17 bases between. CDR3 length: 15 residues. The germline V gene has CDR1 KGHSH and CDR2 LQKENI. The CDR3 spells CASSPVVLAAGEQYF. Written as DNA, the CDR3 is TGTGCCAGCTCACCAGTGGTTCTAGCCGCGGGCGAGCAGTACTTC.

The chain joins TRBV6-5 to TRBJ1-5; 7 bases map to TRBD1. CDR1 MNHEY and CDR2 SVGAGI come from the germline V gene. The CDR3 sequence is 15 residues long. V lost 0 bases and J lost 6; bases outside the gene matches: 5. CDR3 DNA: TGTGCCAGCAGTTACTCCCAGGGGGGCAGTCAGCCCCAGCATTTT. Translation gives CASSYSQGGSQPQHF.

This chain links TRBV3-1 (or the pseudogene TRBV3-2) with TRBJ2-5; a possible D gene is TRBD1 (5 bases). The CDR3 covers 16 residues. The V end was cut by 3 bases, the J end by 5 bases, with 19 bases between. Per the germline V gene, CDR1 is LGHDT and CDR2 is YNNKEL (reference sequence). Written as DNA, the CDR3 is TGTGCCAGCAGCCACCCTATTGCCGTGGGGCTGGAGACCCAGTACTTC. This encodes CASSHPIAVGLETQYF.

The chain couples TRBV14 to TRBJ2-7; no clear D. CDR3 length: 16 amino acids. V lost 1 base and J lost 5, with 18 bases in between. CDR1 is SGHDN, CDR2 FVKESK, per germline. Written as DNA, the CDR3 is TGTGCCAGCAGCCAAGGACGGGTACCCCTCCGGGACGAGCAGTACTTC. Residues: CASSQGRVPLRDEQYF.

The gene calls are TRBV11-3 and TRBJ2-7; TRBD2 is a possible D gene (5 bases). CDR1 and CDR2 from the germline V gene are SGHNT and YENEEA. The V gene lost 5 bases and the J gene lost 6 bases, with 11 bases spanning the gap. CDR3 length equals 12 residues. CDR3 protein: CASSERVGEQYF. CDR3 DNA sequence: TGTGCCAGCAGCGAGAGGGTCGGCGAGCAGTACTTC.

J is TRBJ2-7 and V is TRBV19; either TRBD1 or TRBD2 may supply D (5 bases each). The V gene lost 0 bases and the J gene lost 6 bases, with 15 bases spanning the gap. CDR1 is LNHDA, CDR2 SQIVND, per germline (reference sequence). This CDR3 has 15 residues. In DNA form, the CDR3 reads TGTGCCAGTAGTATAGATTGGTCAGGGAGATCCGAGCAGTACTTC. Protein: CASSIDWSGRSEQYF.

The CDR3 region has the DNA TGTGCCAGCGGGACAGGGCTTAATTCACCCCTCCACTTT. It is translated as CASGTGLNSPLHF. The V and J genes are TRBV19 and TRBJ1-6; 9 bases map to TRBD1. This CDR3 is 13 amino acids long. Germline V lookup: CDR1 LNHDA, CDR2 SQIVND (reference sequence). Trimming removed 9 bases from V and 6 bases from J; junction bases left unmatched: 3.

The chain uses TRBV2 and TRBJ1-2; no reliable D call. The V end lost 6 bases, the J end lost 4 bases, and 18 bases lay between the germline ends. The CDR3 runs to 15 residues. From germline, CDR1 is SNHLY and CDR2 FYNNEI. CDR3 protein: CASRPEVVFGYGYTF. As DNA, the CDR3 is TGTGCCAGCAGGCCTGAGGTAGTTTTTGGCTATGGCTACACCTTC.

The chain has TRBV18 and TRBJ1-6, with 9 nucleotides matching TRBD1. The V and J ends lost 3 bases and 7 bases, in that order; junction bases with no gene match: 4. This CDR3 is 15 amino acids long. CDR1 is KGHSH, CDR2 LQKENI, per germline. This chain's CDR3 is CASSPYDRGNSPLHF. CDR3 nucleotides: TGTGCCAGCTCACCTTACGACAGGGGGAATTCACCCCTCCACTTT.

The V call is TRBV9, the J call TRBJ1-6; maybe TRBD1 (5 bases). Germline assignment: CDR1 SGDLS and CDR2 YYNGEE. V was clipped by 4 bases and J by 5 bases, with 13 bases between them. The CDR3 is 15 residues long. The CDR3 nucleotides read TGTGCCAGCAGCCTTTCCGGGACTAATAATTCACCCCTCCACTTT. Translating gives CASSLSGTNNSPLHF.

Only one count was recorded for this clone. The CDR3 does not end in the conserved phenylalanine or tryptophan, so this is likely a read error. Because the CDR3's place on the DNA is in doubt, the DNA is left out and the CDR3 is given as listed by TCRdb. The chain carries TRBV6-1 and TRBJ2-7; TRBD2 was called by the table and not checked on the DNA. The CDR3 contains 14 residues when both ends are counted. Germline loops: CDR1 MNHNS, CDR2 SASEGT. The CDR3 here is CASSEAHSGRRRMI.

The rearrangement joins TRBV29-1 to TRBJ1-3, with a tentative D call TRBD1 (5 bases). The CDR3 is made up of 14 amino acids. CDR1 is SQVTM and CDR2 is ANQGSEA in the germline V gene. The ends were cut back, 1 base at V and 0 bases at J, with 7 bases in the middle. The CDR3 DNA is TGCAGCGTTGAAGCAGGGAACTCTGGAAACACCATATATTTT. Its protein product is CSVEAGNSGNTIYF.

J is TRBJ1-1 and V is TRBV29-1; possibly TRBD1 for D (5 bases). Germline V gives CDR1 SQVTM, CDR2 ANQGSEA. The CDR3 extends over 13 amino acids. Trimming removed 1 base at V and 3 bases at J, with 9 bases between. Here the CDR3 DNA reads TGCAGCGTTGAAGGCAGGGTTTACACTGAAGCTTTCTTT. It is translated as CSVEGRVYTEAFF.

CDR3 protein: CASSLDLQPSIGSGELFF. CDR3 DNA sequence: TGTGCCAGCAGCTTAGACTTACAACCCTCCATAGGCTCCGGGGAGCTGTTTTTT. The chain carries TRBV11-3 and TRBJ2-2; D unclear. The CDR3 totals 18 residues. V lost 0 bases, J lost 6 bases, and 20 bases lay in between. Per germline, CDR1 SGHNT and CDR2 YENEEA.

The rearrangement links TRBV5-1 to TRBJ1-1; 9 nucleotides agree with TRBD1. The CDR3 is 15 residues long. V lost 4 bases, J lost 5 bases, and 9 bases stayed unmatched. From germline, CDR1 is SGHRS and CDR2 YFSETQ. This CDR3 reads CASSPMGTGSTEAFF. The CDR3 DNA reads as TGCGCCAGCAGCCCCATGGGGACAGGGTCGACTGAAGCTTTCTTT. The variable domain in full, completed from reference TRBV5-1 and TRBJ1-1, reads KAGVTQTPRYLIKTRGQQVTLSCSPISGHRSVSWYQQTPGQGLQFLFEYFSETQRNKGNFPGRFSGRQFSNSRSEMNVSTLELGDSALYLCASSPMGTGSTEAFFGQGTRLTVV.